The T cell receptor (beta chain) described here comes from a study of blood T cell repertoires in COVID-19. On the study more broadly: The United States, Italy and Spain supplied acute and convalescent COVID-19 samples. PBMCs, B-cell-depleted T cells, or T cells were the source of the cDNA or gDNA that made up the material.

CDR1 is SGHTA and CDR2 is FQGTGA in the germline V gene. CDR3 size: 13 residues. V was trimmed by 5 bases and J by 5 bases, leaving 12 bases between them. Profiling relied on immunoSEQ multiplex PCR, and the TCRdb table lists in-frame clones only, not all of them. The table lists roughly 69,000 clones, roughly 84% of them singletons. The genes are TRBV7-3 and TRBJ1-1; D perhaps matches TRBD1 (5 bases). The receptor's source is a woman in her 50s with acute or convalescent COVID-19. The sequenced sample consisted of peripheral blood. CDR3 residues: CASSLGGPTEAFF. The CDR3 nucleotides are TGTGCCAGCAGCCTCGGGGGACCTACTGAAGCTTTCTTT.